This T cell receptor (beta chain) comes out of a study of blood T cells in healthy people across ages. On the study more broadly: Roughly one uniquely barcoded beta molecule per two T cells was captured.

CDR3 length: 15 amino acids. Germline CDR1 and CDR2: MNHEY and SVGAGI. Deletions cut 7 bases from V and 2 bases from J, with 18 bases between. This clonotype was counted between two and nine times. Through a sample-barcoded 5' primer and a J-beta primer mix, a second PCR was run for roughly 6 to 11 cycles. Every molecule of cDNA carried a tag from a template-switch adaptor with 12 random nucleotides. One entry per CDR3 protein, called by TCRdb with MiXCR from the 5' RACE reads. The data contain fewer than 800,000 distinct CDR3 sequences, roughly 25% of them singletons. The sample also formed part of further work on T cells of mothers and their children. That report adds: No persistent microchimeric T cell clones were detected.

The sample was blood. The chain has TRBV6-5 and TRBJ2-7; tentative D call: TRBD2 (5 bases). The sequence was collected from a boy aged 10-17 years in good health. CDR3 coding DNA: TGTGCCAGCACCTTCGGGAACGGAGAACCCTACGAGCAGTACTTC. It translates to CASTFGNGEPYEQYF.